The clone carrying this TCR beta chain was detected ten times or more. The antigen remains undetermined. The data originate from a study of molecular identifiers for immune sequencing clone quantification. MiXCR was run by TCRdb on the PCR reads, yielding one entry per CDR3 protein. The sample lists 50,000 to 70,000 distinct CDR3 sequences; around 18% were seen once. CDR1 is KGHSH and CDR2 is LQKENI in the germline V gene. This CDR3 is built from 15 residues. Unmatched junction bases numbered 7, after V lost 6 bases and J lost 4 bases. The authors gated naive CD8 T cells as CD8+CD4-CCR7+CD45RA+ for sorting. Study-wide results and limits: Clones of above 20 RNA copies carried over 97% of effector molecules; in naive cells they carried under 1%.

The receptor was derived from a human donor in good health. Some libraries in this study had Jurkat cell RNA spiked in. Input material: naive CD8+ T cells from blood, with Jurkat cell RNA spiked in. As for subset: FACS-sorted CD8+CD4-CCR7+CD45RA+ naive T cells. The rearrangement joins TRBV18 to TRBJ2-3, with 10 bases fitting TRBD1. The CDR3 coding sequence is TGTGCCAGCTCTCCCACGGGACAGGGGTCAGATACGCAGTATTTT. Translating it yields CASSPTGQGSDTQYF.